The table lists the clone carrying this T cell receptor (beta chain) with a few counts. Its antigen is currently unknown. From the 5' RACE reads, TCRdb called clonotypes with MiXCR, one entry per CDR3 protein. The top ten hold 12% of the sample, which has about 450,000 distinct CDR3 sequences, roughly 20% seen once. This entry is derived from a study of identical twins. Trimming stripped 0 bases from V and 8 bases from J, with 13 bases between. Germline CDR1 reads LGHNA; CDR2 reads YSLEER. The length of the CDR3 is 14 residues. Whole-study findings and limits: Conclusions rested on cross-sectional statistics rather than following the same donors. In cord blood, abundant beta clonotypes had fewer insertions; memory showed no trend.

The origin of this receptor is a man aged 50 to 60 in good health. The chain uses TRBV4-3 and TRBJ1-2; D unresolved. Sequencing used naive T cells sorted from blood. CDR3 region: CASSQDASLLGYTF. CDR3 bases: TGCGCCAGCAGCCAAGACGCCAGCCTCTTGGGCTACACCTTC.